This is a list of T cell receptor beta chains from one sample in a study of metastatic and nonmetastatic thyroid tumors. With MiXCR, TCRdb called clones anew from the PCR reads. The sample lists approximately 50,000 clones, about 4.2% occurring once. Material: blood. The receptors here all came from a female donor with papillary thyroid cancer or a benign thyroid nodule (not recorded which). Some clones in this sample may be carry-over from other donors' samples. Each CDR3 is given with its conserved first and last residue. Each record gives: V gene, clone size, D gene, J gene, CDR3 DNA, CDR3 protein. The D gene is left open where the match is weak. Not every row has a clone size; where given, it reads once, few, many or a size class.

TRBV3-1	-	-	TRBJ2-1	TGTGCCAGCAGCCTAGAAGCCTTCCTAGAAGAGCAGTTCTTC	CASSLEAFLEEQFF
TRBV24-1	few	-	TRBJ1-2	TGTGCCACCAGTGCATCCCCGAGTTCGCCCCATGGCTACACCTTC	CATSASPSSPHGYTF
TRBV7-2	many	-	TRBJ2-5	TGTGCCAGCAGCTTAGTCAAGGGGACCCAGTACTTC	CASSLVKGTQYF
TRBV12-5	-	-	TRBJ1-1	TGTGCTAGTGGTTTTACGTCGGCGGGCGGCACTGAAGCTTTCTTT	CASGFTSAGGTEAFF
TRBV12-3/TRBV12-4	many	-	TRBJ1-5	TGTGCCAGCAGTTGGACGGACAATCAGCCCCAGCATTTT	CASSWTDNQPQHF
TRBV5-1	-	-	TRBJ2-7	TGCGCCAGCAGCTTGTGGAGTGGGGGCTACGAGCAGTACTTC	CASSLWSGGYEQYF
TRBV25-1	many	-	TRBJ2-1	TGTGCCAGCAGTGCATACAATGAGCAGTTCTTC	CASSAYNEQFF
TRBV7-3	many	-	TRBJ2-2	TGTGCCAGCAGCTTAAGTCCGAACACCGGGGAGCTGTTTTTT	CASSLSPNTGELFF
TRBV15	many	TRBD1	TRBJ1-1	TGTGCCGCCAGCTGGCCGGGACAGAGAAGGACTGAAGCTTTCTTT	CAASWPGQRRTEAFF
TRBV6-1	few	-	TRBJ2-7	TGTGCCAGCAGTGGAGGGGTGGGCGAGCAGTACTTC	CASSGGVGEQYF
TRBV28	-	-	TRBJ2-6	TGTGCCAGCAGTTTTAGTCGTTCCGGGGCCAACGTCCTGACTTTC	CASSFSRSGANVLTF
TRBV11-3	many	TRBD1	TRBJ2-7	TGTGCCAGCAGCCGAACAGGGGCCGCCTACGAGCAGTACTTC	CASSRTGAAYEQYF
TRBV20-1	many	TRBD2	TRBJ2-7	TGCAGTGCTAGAGATTCCGGGGGGGGGGGACCCTACGAGCAGTACTTC	CSARDSGGGGPYEQYF
TRBV28	many	-	TRBJ2-3	TGTGCCAGCAGCTTCACAGATACGCAGTATTTT	CASSFTDTQYF
TRBV6-1	many	TRBD2	TRBJ2-7	TGTGCCAGCAGGCCAGCGGGAGGGTACGAGCAGTACTTC	CASRPAGGYEQYF
TRBV18	-	-	TRBJ2-1	TGTGCCAGCTCACCCTCCGACTACTCCCCTAATGAGCAGTTCTTC	CASSPSDYSPNEQFF
TRBV5-4	many	-	TRBJ2-2	TGTGCCAGCAGCCTGAGCCCTCTGGGAAACACCGAGGAGCTGTTTTTT	CASSLSPLGNTEELFF
TRBV2	many	-	TRBJ2-7	TGTGCCAGCCGGGGCGGCTCCTACGAGCAGTACTTC	CASRGGSYEQYF
TRBV14	many	-	TRBJ2-7	TGTGCCAGCAGGCCGACGAGTGGGCCCATTTACGAGCAGTACTTC	CASRPTSGPIYEQYF
TRBV27	medium-sized	TRBD1	TRBJ2-3	TGTGCCAGCAGTTTGTGGGGACAGTACACAGATACGCAGTATTTT	CASSLWGQYTDTQYF
TRBV9	many	TRBD1	TRBJ2-1	TGTGCCAGCAGCGTCCGACCGGGACAGGGATTCTACAATGAGCAGTTCTTC	CASSVRPGQGFYNEQFF
TRBV24-1	-	TRBD1	TRBJ2-5	TGTGCCACCAGTGATCCAGGGGGCTCAGAGTGGACCCAGTACTTC	CATSDPGGSEWTQYF
TRBV6-2/TRBV6-3	-	-	TRBJ2-6	TGTGCCAGCAGTTTGGACTCTGGGGCCAACGTCCTGACTTTC	CASSLDSGANVLTF
TRBV5-5	many	TRBD2	TRBJ2-1	TGTGCCAGCTCGGGGGCGGGACTAGCCCACAATGAGCAGTTCTTC	CASSGAGLAHNEQFF
TRBV6-1	few	-	TRBJ1-3	TGTGCCAGCAGGGCCAACTCTGGAAACACCATATATTTT	CASRANSGNTIYF
TRBV18	many	TRBD2	TRBJ2-3	TGTGCCAGCTCACCTGGGGGAGGGCGCGATACGCAGTATTTT	CASSPGGGRDTQYF
TRBV6-1	few	-	TRBJ1-2	TGTGCCAGCGCGGGGGGAGGTGGCTACACCTTC	CASAGGGGYTF
TRBV20-1	few	-	TRBJ1-2	TGCAGGGACAAGGGCTATGGCTACACCTTC	CRDKGYGYTF
TRBV4-1	many	TRBD2	TRBJ2-5	TGCGCCTACACTAGCGGGACCTTACAAGAGACCCAGTACTTC	CAYTSGTLQETQYF
TRBV19	few	-	TRBJ1-5	TGTGCCAGTAGGACAGTGATAAATCAGCTCCAGCATTTT	CASRTVINQLQHF
TRBV11-2	-	TRBD1	TRBJ1-2	TGTGCCAGCAGCTTAGATGCCGGGACAGGGGTCTATGGCTACACCTTC	CASSLDAGTGVYGYTF
TRBV5-1	many	-	TRBJ1-1	TGCGCCAGCAGCTTGGGCGGCAGGGGTTACACTGAAGCTTTCTTT	CASSLGGRGYTEAFF
TRBV4-2	many	-	TRBJ2-1	TGTGCCAGCAGCCACGGCGAAGCATACAATGAGCAGTTCTTC	CASSHGEAYNEQFF
TRBV30	many	TRBD1	TRBJ1-2	TGTGCCTGGAGTGCTTGGGACAGGGAGGGGTATGGCTACACCTTC	CAWSAWDREGYGYTF
TRBV20-1	many	TRBD2	TRBJ2-7	TGCAGTGCTAGCGGGAGGAGGTACGAGCAGTACTTC	CSASGRRYEQYF
TRBV27	many	TRBD2	TRBJ2-1	TGTGCCAGCAGTTTATCGTTTGGGACTACCTCCTACAATGAGCAGTTCTTC	CASSLSFGTTSYNEQFF
TRBV12-3/TRBV12-4	few	-	TRBJ2-3	TGTGCCAGCAGTATCACAGATACGCAGTATTTT	CASSITDTQYF
TRBV11-1	many	-	TRBJ1-2	TGTGCCAGCGCCAGGGACCAAGCCTATGGCTACACCTTC	CASARDQAYGYTF
TRBV12-3/TRBV12-4	many	-	TRBJ1-1	TGTGCCAGCAGCCTGGACAGAGGTGGTACTGAAGCTTTCTTT	CASSLDRGGTEAFF
TRBV9	-	-	TRBJ2-1	TGTGCCAGCAGCGTAGGGATACTGGCCTCTATGGATGAGCAGTTCTTC	CASSVGILASMDEQFF
TRBV7-9	many	-	TRBJ1-1	TGTGCCAGCAGCAACGCAGGGGAAGCTTTCTTT	CASSNAGEAFF
TRBV28	few	-	TRBJ1-5	TGTGCCAGCAGCGGGGTGAGCTTCAATCAGCCCCAGCATTTT	CASSGVSFNQPQHF
TRBV5-1	-	-	TRBJ2-7	TGCGCCAGCAGCCCCGGGACAAGTCTCTACGAGCAGTACTTC	CASSPGTSLYEQYF
TRBV3-1	few	-	TRBJ2-7	TGTGCCAGCAGCCAGTCAGGGGCCTCCTACGAGCAGTACTTC	CASSQSGASYEQYF
TRBV28	few	-	TRBJ1-1	TGTGCCAGCAGTTTATTTTGGACAGTGTCGATTAACACTGAAGCTTTCTTT	CASSLFWTVSINTEAFF
TRBV15	few	TRBD1	TRBJ2-7	TGTGCCACCAGCCGAACCTCAGGGGGATACGTGCAGTACTTC	CATSRTSGGYVQYF
TRBV20-1	few	TRBD1	TRBJ2-7	TGCAGTGCCAAGACCCAGAGGACAGGGGGCGAGCAGTACTTC	CSAKTQRTGGEQYF
TRBV7-9	many	TRBD1	TRBJ2-3	TGTGCCAGCAGCCCGGGACAGACCTTCACAGATACGCAGTATTTT	CASSPGQTFTDTQYF
TRBV7-2	few	-	TRBJ1-2	TGTGCCAGCAGCAACACTGCAGGGGATGGCTACACCTTC	CASSNTAGDGYTF
TRBV11-3	many	-	TRBJ2-7	TGTGCCAGCAGCCCTCGTTGGGGCGAGCAGTACTTC	CASSPRWGEQYF
TRBV20-1	-	-	TRBJ1-5	TGCAGTGCTGGGCGCGGGGGGCATAGCAATCAGCCCCAGCATTTT	CSAGRGGHSNQPQHF
TRBV5-8	many	-	TRBJ1-5	TGTGCCAGCAGCCGGTTGAGGGATGGGGGCAATCAGCCCCAGCATTTT	CASSRLRDGGNQPQHF